The entry that follows covers one TCR beta chain sequence. The data belong to a study of blood T cell repertoires in COVID-19. At the level of the study: From T cells, B-cell-depleted T cells, or PBMCs came the material, which was cDNA or gDNA.

The CDR3 covers 17 residues. V lost 1 base, J lost 4 bases, and 6 bases stayed unmatched. Germline CDR1 is KGHSH and CDR2 is LQKENI. Sequenced by immunoSEQ multiplex PCR; TCRdb stores in-frame clones only, minus some. This sample has around 310,000 clones, with around nine tenths found just once. Sequenced material: PBMCs or T cells enriched from blood (not recorded which). V gene TRBV18 combines with J gene TRBJ2-2, with 10 bases fitting TRBD1. The receptor comes from a man aged 25 to 40 who had recovered from COVID-19. CDR3 bases: TGTGCCAGCTCACCACTTGGGACAGGGGAGATCACCGGGGAGCTGTTTTTT. Protein sequence: CASSPLGTGEITGELFF.